This T cell receptor (beta chain) was recorded in a study of control samples from healthy donors and cancer patients. TCRdb's table, derived via immunoSEQ multiplex PCR, lists solely in-frame clones and lacks some. The data contain 50,000 to 70,000 clones, roughly 87% of them singletons. V shed 6 bases and J shed 4 bases, with 12 bases lying between them. Germline CDR1 reads MNHNY; CDR2 reads SVGAGI (reference sequence). The CDR3 covers 13 residues. This sequence was found in a man in his fifties in good health. Input material: blood. V usage is TRBV6-6 and J usage is TRBJ1-2; D perhaps matches TRBD1 (6 bases). CDR3 protein: CASSQQGSYGYTF. CDR3 in DNA: TGTGCCAGCAGCCAACAGGGAAGCTATGGCTACACCTTC.